Listed here is a single TCR beta chain. During active infection, Seattle patients enrolled and were then monitored through disease. This record comes from a study of blood T cell repertoires in COVID-19. Study at large: Samples taken during acute and convalescent COVID-19 were collected in the United States, Italy and Spain. In each case, the material was cDNA or gDNA derived from T cells, B-cell-depleted T cells, or PBMCs.

Authors' methods: Reference gene primer amplification in the assay estimated nucleated cell counts. Some clones are missing from TCRdb's copy, which holds only in-frame ones; the method was immunoSEQ multiplex PCR. Clonal size and the V and J genes are those of that table, whereas D and trimming came from the DNA. The sample consists of about 170,000 clones, around 90% of them appearing once. This receptor was identified in a man aged 18 to 35 with COVID-19, enrolled during active disease. The sequenced material came from peripheral blood.

CDR3 coding DNA: TGTGCCAGCAGTCTGACAGGGACTGGAAACACCATATATTTT. Protein product: CASSLTGTGNTIYF. The J gene is TRBJ1-3, the V gene TRBV28; the match to TRBD1 covers 7 bases. The J segment lost 2 bases and the V segment lost 5 bases, leaving 3 bases of the junction unmatched. Germline V gives CDR1 MDHEN, CDR2 SYDVKM. The CDR3 runs 14 residues.